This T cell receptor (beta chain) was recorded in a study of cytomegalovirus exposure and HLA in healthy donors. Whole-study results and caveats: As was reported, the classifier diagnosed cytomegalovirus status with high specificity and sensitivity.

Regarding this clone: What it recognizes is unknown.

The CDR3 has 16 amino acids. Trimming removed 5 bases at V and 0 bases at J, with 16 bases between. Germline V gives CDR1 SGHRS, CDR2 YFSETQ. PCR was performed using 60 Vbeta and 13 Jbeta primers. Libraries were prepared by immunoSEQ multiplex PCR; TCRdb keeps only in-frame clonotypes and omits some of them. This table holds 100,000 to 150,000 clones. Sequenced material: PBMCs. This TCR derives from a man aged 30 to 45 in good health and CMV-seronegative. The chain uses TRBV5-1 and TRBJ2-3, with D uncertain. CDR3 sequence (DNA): TGCGCCAGCAGGGTAGAGGCAGCGTCTAGCACAGATACGCAGTATTTT. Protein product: CASRVEAASSTDTQYF.